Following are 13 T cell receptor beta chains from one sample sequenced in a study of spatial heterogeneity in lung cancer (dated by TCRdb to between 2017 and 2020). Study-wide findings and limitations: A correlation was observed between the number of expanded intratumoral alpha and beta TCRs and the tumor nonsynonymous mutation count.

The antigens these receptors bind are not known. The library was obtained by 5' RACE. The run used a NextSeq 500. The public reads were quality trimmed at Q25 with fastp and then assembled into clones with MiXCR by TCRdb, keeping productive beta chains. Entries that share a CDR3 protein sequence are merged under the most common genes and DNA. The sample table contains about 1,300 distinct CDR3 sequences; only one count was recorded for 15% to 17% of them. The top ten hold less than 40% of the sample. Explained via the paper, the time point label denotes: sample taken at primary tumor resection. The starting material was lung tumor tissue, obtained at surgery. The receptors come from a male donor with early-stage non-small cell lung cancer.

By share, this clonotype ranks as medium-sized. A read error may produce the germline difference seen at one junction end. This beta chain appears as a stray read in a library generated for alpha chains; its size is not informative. CDR3 in DNA: TGTGCCAGTAGAATAGCGGGAGGGGATGAGCAGTTCTTC. Translating it yields CASRIAGGDEQFF. This sequence joins TRBV19 and TRBJ2-1, with 11 bases matching TRBD2. Germline CDR1 is LNHDA and CDR2 is SQIVND (reference sequence). The CDR3 runs 13 residues.

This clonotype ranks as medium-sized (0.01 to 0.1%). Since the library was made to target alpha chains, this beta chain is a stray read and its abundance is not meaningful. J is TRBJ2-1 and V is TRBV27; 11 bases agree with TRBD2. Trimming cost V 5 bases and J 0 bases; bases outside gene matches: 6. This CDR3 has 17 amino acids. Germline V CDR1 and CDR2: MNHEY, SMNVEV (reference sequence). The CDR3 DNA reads TGTGCCAGCAGTCCCACTAGCGGGAGTAGCTCCTACAATGAGCAGTTCTTC. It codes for CASSPTSGSSSYNEQFF.

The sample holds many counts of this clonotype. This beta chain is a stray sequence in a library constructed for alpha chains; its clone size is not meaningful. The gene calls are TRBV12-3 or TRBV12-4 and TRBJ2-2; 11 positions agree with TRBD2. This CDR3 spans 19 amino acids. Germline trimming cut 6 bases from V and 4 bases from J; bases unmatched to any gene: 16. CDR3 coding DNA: TGTGCCAGCAGAGGCGGCGGGACTAGCGGATGGTCGGTCACCGGGGAGCTGTTTTTT. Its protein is CASRGGGTSGWSVTGELFF.

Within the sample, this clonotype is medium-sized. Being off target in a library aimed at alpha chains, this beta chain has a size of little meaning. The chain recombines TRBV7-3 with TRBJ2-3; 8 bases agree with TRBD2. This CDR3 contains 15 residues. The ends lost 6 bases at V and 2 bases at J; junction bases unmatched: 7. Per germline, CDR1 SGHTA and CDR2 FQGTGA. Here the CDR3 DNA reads TGTGCCAGCAGTGGCGGGACTAGAGTCACAGATACGCAGTATTTT. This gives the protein CASSGGTRVTDTQYF.

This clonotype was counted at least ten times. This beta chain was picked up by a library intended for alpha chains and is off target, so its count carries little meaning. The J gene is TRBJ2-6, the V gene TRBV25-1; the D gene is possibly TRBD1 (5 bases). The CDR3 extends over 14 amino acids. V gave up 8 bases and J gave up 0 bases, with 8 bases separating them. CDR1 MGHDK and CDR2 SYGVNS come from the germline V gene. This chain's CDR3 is CASSDSSGANVLTF. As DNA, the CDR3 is TGTGCCAGCTCCGACAGCTCTGGGGCCAACGTCCTGACTTTC.

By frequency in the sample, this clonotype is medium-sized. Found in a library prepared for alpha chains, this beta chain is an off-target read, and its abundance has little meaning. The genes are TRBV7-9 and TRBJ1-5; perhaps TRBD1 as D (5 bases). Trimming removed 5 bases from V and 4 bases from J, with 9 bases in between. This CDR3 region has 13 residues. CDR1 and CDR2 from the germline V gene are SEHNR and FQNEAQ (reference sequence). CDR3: CASSVKGNQPQHF. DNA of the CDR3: TGTGCCAGCAGCGTAAAGGGGAATCAGCCCCAGCATTTT.

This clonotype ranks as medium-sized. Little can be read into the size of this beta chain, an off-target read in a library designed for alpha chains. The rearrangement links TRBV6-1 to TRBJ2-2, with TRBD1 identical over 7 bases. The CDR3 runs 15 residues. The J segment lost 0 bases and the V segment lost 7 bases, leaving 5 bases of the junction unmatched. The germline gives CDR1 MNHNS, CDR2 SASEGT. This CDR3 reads CASTEGTANTGELFF. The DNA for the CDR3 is TGTGCCAGCACCGAAGGGACAGCGAACACCGGGGAGCTGTTTTTT.

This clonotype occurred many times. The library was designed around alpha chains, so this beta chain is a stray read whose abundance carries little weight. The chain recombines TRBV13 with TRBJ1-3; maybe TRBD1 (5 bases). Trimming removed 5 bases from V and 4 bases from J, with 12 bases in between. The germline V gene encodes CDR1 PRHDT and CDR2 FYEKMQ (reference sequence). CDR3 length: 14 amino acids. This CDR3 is CASSIRVFGNTIYF. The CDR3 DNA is TGTGCCAGCAGCATCAGGGTGTTCGGAAACACCATATATTTT.

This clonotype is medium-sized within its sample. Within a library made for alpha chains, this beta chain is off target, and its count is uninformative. This chain's CDR3 is CSAKILIGGYEQYF. The CDR3 DNA follows: TGCAGTGCTAAAATCTTGATCGGGGGGTACGAGCAGTACTTC. This chain connects TRBV20-1 to TRBJ2-7, with 7 nucleotides matching TRBD2. CDR1 is DFQATT and CDR2 is SNEGSKA in the germline V gene (reference sequence). CDR3 length: 14 residues. V shed 4 bases and J 4 bases; nucleotides not matched to a gene: 10.

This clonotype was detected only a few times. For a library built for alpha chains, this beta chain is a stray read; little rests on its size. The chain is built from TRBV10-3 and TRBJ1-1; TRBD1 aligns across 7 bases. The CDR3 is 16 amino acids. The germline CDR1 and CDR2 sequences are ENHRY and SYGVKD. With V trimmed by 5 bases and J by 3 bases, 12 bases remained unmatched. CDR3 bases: TGTGCCATCAGTAGCAGGGATGGGACAGAAGACACTGAAGCTTTCTTT. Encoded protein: CAISSRDGTEDTEAFF.

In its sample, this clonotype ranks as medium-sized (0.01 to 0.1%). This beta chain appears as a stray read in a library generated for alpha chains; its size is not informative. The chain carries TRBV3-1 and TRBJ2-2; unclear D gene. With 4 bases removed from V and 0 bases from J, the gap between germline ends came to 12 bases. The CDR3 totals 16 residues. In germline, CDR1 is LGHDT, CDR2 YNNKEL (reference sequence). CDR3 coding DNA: TGTGCCAGCAGCCGATTAGGGTCCGCGAACACCGGGGAGCTGTTTTTT. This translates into CASSRLGSANTGELFF.

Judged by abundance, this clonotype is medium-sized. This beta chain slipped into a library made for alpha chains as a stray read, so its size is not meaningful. CDR3 sequence: CASSSTGQAYGYTF. Written as DNA, the CDR3 is TGTGCCAGCAGTTCCACGGGACAGGCCTATGGCTACACCTTC. The chain employs TRBV6-6 and TRBJ1-2; 8 nucleotides match TRBD1. The CDR3 spans 14 residues. With 4 bases clipped from V and 4 bases from J, the junction kept 5 bases outside the gene matches. The germline V gene encodes CDR1 MNHNY and CDR2 SVGAGI (reference sequence).

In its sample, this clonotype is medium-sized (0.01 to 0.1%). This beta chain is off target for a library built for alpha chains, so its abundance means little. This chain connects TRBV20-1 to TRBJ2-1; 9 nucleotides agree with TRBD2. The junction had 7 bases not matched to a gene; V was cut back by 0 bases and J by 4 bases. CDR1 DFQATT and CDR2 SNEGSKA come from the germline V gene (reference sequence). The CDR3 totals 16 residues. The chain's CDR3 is CSARDVSGGRYNEQFF. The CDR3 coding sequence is TGCAGTGCTAGAGACGTTAGCGGGGGCCGGTACAATGAGCAGTTCTTC.